The sequence of this T cell receptor (beta chain) was determined in a study of OX40 agonist ivuxolimab in advanced cancers. Turning to the study itself: Prior anti-PD-1, anti-PD-L1 or anti-CTLA-4 therapy was allowed; 40% to 50% had some. Study-wide findings and caveats: Partial responders dosed at 0.1-3.0 mg/kg displayed clonal expansion ranking among the lowest. The specificity for antigen of the expanded peripheral T cells was not determined.

Patients were ruled out by autoimmune disease history or systemic immunosuppression. This clone turned up a few times. Its antigen is still unknown. Measured with immunoSEQ multiplex PCR; TCRdb has only the in-frame clones, and not every one. In the table there are about 70,000 clones, around 90% of which are singletons. The material sequenced was CD4+ or CD8+ T cells sorted from blood, taken in a trial of the OX40 agonist ivuxolimab. The sequence came from an adult with an advanced solid tumor such as melanoma, head and neck, liver or kidney cancer.

The CDR3 DNA is TGTGCCAGCTCACCCGGGGGGCCCCGGGAGCAGTACTTC. Encoded protein: CASSPGGPREQYF. The chain carries TRBV18 and TRBJ2-7; tentatively, D is TRBD2 (7 bases). The CDR3 is 13 amino acids. Germline CDR1 is KGHSH and CDR2 is LQKENI. Trimming shortened V by 3 bases and J by 7 bases, and 13 bases separated the two germline ends.